These T cell receptor beta chains were read from a single sample in a study of cytomegalovirus exposure and HLA in healthy donors. Clones were read by immunoSEQ multiplex PCR, and TCRdb kept only the in-frame ones, dropping some. The sample carries approximately 85,000 clones, over 70% recorded once. Sequencing was done on a sample of PBMCs. These TCRs come from a woman aged 45-59 years in good health and CMV-seropositive. Both conserved end residues are part of each CDR3. A D gene is named only where the DNA matches it firmly. Rows may omit the clone size; those that give it use once, few, many or a size class.

NA	TRBV9	NA	CASSAHMADTQYF
once	TRBV2	NA	CASKPAAYEQYF
NA	TRBV4-2	TRBD1	CASSQDHTGGLTEAFF
NA	TRBV5-4	NA	CASSPTSGGLDEQFF
NA	TRBV2	TRBD1	CASSLITGEETQYF
NA	TRBV2	NA	CASSDSSGSYEQYF
NA	TRBV11-2	NA	CASSLGGTTSRGELFF
NA	TRBV28	NA	CASSLVANTQYF
NA	TRBV5-4	TRBD1	CASSSQGAREAFF
NA	TRBV7-3	NA	CASSYAGSNTGELFF
NA	TRBV7-7	TRBD2	CASSIGTSGSSGNEQFF
few	TRBV9	TRBD2	CASSKSGNSGANVLTF
NA	TRBV10-1	NA	CASSELREGEAFF
NA	TRBV28	NA	CASSLLGAGDTEAFF
NA	TRBV5-1	NA	CASSYMNTEAFF
NA	TRBV6-1	NA	CASSEARVGYEQYF
once	TRBV1	NA	CTSSLRREEGPLNEQFF
NA	TRBV13	TRBD1	CASSLGQGQGGEKLFF
NA	TRBV5-1	TRBD1	CASSIIPGTGNIQYF
NA	TRBV19	TRBD2	CATRRTSGSTDTQYF
once	TRBV9	NA	CASSVVAQNAEAFF
NA	TRBV6-1	TRBD1	CASSRDRGRSDTQYF
NA	TRBV7-9	NA	CASETSEGDTEAFF
NA	TRBV7-2	NA	CASSSPGVGNTIYF
NA	TRBV11-3	NA	CASSLGSVQQETQYF
NA	TRBV6-6	NA	CASRPGQHDGYTF
NA	TRBV6-5	NA	CASSIKEEDTEAFF
NA	TRBV9	NA	CASSVTGVQETQYF
NA	TRBV11-3	TRBD2	CASSFRRSGGNTDTQYF
NA	TRBV7-8	NA	CASSPIRGSEQYF
NA	TRBV19	NA	CASSMSDSTIWGDRDTQYF
NA	TRBV19	TRBD1	CAAGGQWGDGYTF
NA	TRBV10-3	NA	CAISVSGFEKLFF
NA	TRBV18	TRBD1	CASSPAIQGFNTGELFF
NA	TRBV10-3	TRBD1	CAISDASGGNYEQYF
NA	TRBV28	NA	CASSLRVMGTEAFF
few	TRBV28	NA	CASSLHGGLPWGIKRNTEAFF
NA	TRBV19	NA	CASSVLTVTGELFF
NA	TRBV5-1	NA	CASSSAPSKNEQFF
few	TRBV7-3	TRBD1	CASSEDRDRYNEQFF
NA	TRBV19	NA	CASSIDTGPHTDTQYF
NA	TRBV23-1	NA	CASSQSSRREHQETQYF
NA	TRBV6-1	TRBD1	CASSVHQGGLSYGYTF
NA	TRBV2	TRBD1	CARWTGYGTDTQYF
NA	TRBV2	NA	CASRQGVGYTF
NA	TRBV5-4	TRBD2	CASSSREGTTYNEQFF
NA	TRBV6-5	NA	CASTLDRSYGYTF
NA	TRBV27	NA	CASSLTGDSNQPQHF
few	TRBV30	NA	CAWRDAGQSRETQYF
NA	TRBV2	TRBD1	CASSADRGVSAFF
NA	TRBV2	TRBD1	CASRGNRGLGELFF
NA	TRBV6-5	TRBD2	CASSLGLAGDTQYF
NA	TRBV5-1	TRBD2	CASTPSGGITDTQYF
NA	TRBV30	TRBD1	CAWSVGTGPYGYTF
NA	TRBV5-1	NA	CASREQPTDTQYF
few	TRBV27	NA	CASSSTQGTEAFF
few	TRBV18	NA	CASSPYRDDTGELFF
few	TRBV6-5	NA	CASSYSPGAKETQYF
NA	TRBV7-9	TRBD1	CASSPDRVENNEQFF
NA	TRBV30	NA	CACSRGEDEKLFF